The 21 T cell receptor beta chains reported below all come from one sample, sequenced in a study of T cells in Graves' hyperthyroidism and ophthalmopathy (dated by TCRdb to about 2019). The protocol used for the library was multiplex PCR. This sample was sequenced with an Illumina HiSeq 2000. The TCR beta CDR3 regions were amplified from RNA transcripts. The TCR CDR3 was subjected to a first round of RT-PCR using the HTBI primer set and the Qiagen OneStep RT-PCR kit. The public reads were reprocessed in TCRdb via fastp at Q25 and MiXCR, keeping in-frame beta chains. When rows share a CDR3 protein, they turn into one entry using the most common DNA and genes. Here the sample has hundreds of thousands of distinct CDR3 sequences; approximately 15% occur a single time. The ten top clones hold 4.5% to 6% of the sample. The material sequenced was blood. All receptors come from a woman in her 30s with Graves' hyperthyroidism that later progressed to Graves' ophthalmopathy.

This clonotype was detected ten times or more. This chain connects TRBV10-3 to TRBJ2-7; unclear D gene. The CDR3 runs 12 residues. Trimming removed 6 bases at V and 5 bases at J, with 11 bases between. Germline V CDR1 and CDR2: ENHRY, SYGVKD. CDR3 nucleotide sequence: TGTGCCATCAGCTCCAGACTCGACGAGCAGTACTTC. Its translation is CAISSRLDEQYF.

The chain has TRBV5-6 and TRBJ1-2, with D possibly matching TRBD1 (5 bases). CDR3 length: 12 residues. Trimming took off 0 bases at V and 11 bases at J, with 11 bases between the two ends. Germline CDR1 is SGHDT and CDR2 is YYEEEE. CDR3 DNA sequence: TGTGCCAGCAGCTTGGCCGACAGTCCATACACCTTC. Translated: CASSLADSPYTF. Full variable domain (missing parts from reference TRBV5-6 and TRBJ1-2): DAGVTQSPTHLIKTRGQQVTLRCSPKSGHDTVSWYQQALGQGPQFIFQYYEEEERQRGNFPDRFSGHQFPNYSSELNVNALLLGDSALYLCASSLADSPYTFGSGTRLTVV.

This clonotype has at least ten counts. This chain links TRBV5-5 with TRBJ2-7; D not certain. The V end was cut by 0 bases, the J end by 4 bases, with 17 bases between. This CDR3 region has 16 residues. CDR1 SGHKS and CDR2 YYEKEE come from the germline V gene (reference sequence). CDR3 sequence: CASSLAVPTVRYEQYF. CDR3 coding DNA: TGTGCCAGCAGCTTGGCCGTCCCCACGGTTAGGTACGAGCAGTACTTC.

This clonotype was seen only a few times. The chain joins TRBV28 to TRBJ2-1; 7 positions match TRBD1. V shed 5 bases and J 7 bases; nucleotides not matched to a gene: 5. Germline CDR1 reads MDHEN; CDR2 reads SYDVKM. This CDR3 has 13 amino acids. The CDR3 loop is CASSVGQRNEQFF. The CDR3 DNA reads as TGTGCCAGCAGTGTGGGACAGAGGAATGAGCAGTTCTTC.

This clonotype has a count of ten or more. The chain carries TRBV24-1 and TRBJ2-7; D is undetermined. CDR1 KGHDR and CDR2 SFDVKD come from the germline V gene. Trimming took off 6 bases at V and 3 bases at J, with 5 bases between the two ends. CDR3 size: 11 residues. The CDR3 DNA is TGTGCCACCAGTAATGGCTACGAGCAGTACTTC. Protein: CATSNGYEQYF.

This clonotype was recorded at least ten times. This sequence joins TRBV7-2 and TRBJ2-1, with 11 bases fitting TRBD2. CDR1 is SGHTA and CDR2 is FQGNSA in the germline V gene. J was trimmed by 8 bases and V by 3 bases; bases with no gene match: 6. This CDR3 has 15 residues. Here the CDR3 reads CASSLGVAGGDEQFF. DNA for the CDR3: TGTGCCAGCAGCTTGGGGGTAGCGGGAGGGGATGAGCAGTTCTTC.

To note about this clonotype: A much larger clone lies one base from this, so it may be a read error. The chain has TRBV11-2 and TRBJ2-3; no clear D. Germline V lookup: CDR1 SGHAT, CDR2 FQNNGV. The V end was cut by 2 bases, the J end by 3 bases, with 9 bases between. CDR3 length equals 14 residues. Written as DNA, the CDR3 is TGTGCCAGCAGCTTAAGGCCGACTACAGATACGCAGTATTTT. This translates into CASSLRPTTDTQYF.

A word on this clonotype: A much bigger clone sits one base away, suggesting this may be a read error. This likely comes from a read error, as the CDR3 has no conserved phenylalanine or tryptophan at its end. The chain is built from TRBV14 and TRBJ1-6; a possible D gene is TRBD1 (6 bases). The CDR3 totals 14 residues. Trimming pared 1 base from V and 8 bases from J, leaving 9 bases between. Germline loops: CDR1 SGHDN, CDR2 FVKESK. CDR3 DNA sequence: TGTGCCAGCAGCCAAGGCCAGGGGTATTCACCCCTCCACCTT. Translating gives CASSQGQGYSPLHL.

This chain links TRBV30 with TRBJ2-3; D possibly corresponds to TRBD2 (6 bases). CDR3 length: 14 residues. Germline CDR1 is GTSNPN and CDR2 is SVGIG (reference sequence). Trimming pared 4 bases from V and 0 bases from J, leaving 11 bases between. CDR3 loop: CAWNGGVSTDTQYF. DNA of the CDR3: TGTGCCTGGAATGGCGGGGTTAGCACAGATACGCAGTATTTT.

Many counts were recorded for this clonotype. This sequence joins TRBV12-3 or TRBV12-4 and TRBJ1-1; the D is unclear. Trimming removed 2 bases at V and 4 bases at J, with 11 bases between. The CDR3 length is 14 residues. The CDR3 region has the DNA TGTGCCAGCAGTTTAACCCAAGGGCTCACTGAAGCTTTCTTT. As protein: CASSLTQGLTEAFF.

This clonotype was detected only a few times. The chain combines TRBV3-1 with TRBJ2-7; D call uncertain. The germline CDR1 and CDR2 sequences are LGHDT and YNNKEL (reference sequence). This CDR3 spans 16 amino acids. Trimming took 0 bases from V and 4 from J, leaving 16 bases between them. The CDR3 region is CASSQDPASYSYEQYF. CDR3 DNA: TGTGCCAGCAGCCAAGATCCGGCGAGTTACTCTTACGAGCAGTACTTC.

The chain recombines TRBV14 with TRBJ1-1; D unresolved. CDR3 length: 12 amino acids. Trimming removed 6 bases from V and 10 bases from J, with 15 bases in between. The germline V gene encodes CDR1 SGHDN and CDR2 FVKESK. The CDR3 region has the DNA TGTGCCAGCAGGGTCCCCGGAAGGGTAGCTTTCTTT. As protein: CASRVPGRVAFF.

The chain has TRBV7-6 and TRBJ2-2, with 8 bases matching TRBD1. V trimming: 5 bases; J trimming: 6 bases; junction bases outside the gene matches: 8. Germline V lookup: CDR1 SGHVS, CDR2 FNYEAQ. The CDR3 extends over 15 amino acids. CDR3 loop: CASSQGQGLAGELFF. As DNA, the CDR3 is TGTGCCAGCAGCCAAGGACAGGGATTAGCCGGGGAGCTGTTTTTT. Supplemented by reference TRBV7-6 and TRBJ2-2, the full variable domain reads GAGVSQSPRYKVTKRGQDVALRCDPISGHVSLYWYRQALGQGPEFLTYFNYEAQQDKSGLPNDRFSAERPEGSISTLTIQRTEQRDSAMYRCASSQGQGLAGELFFGEGSRLTVL.

Regarding this clonotype: This may be a read error: a much more frequent sequence differs by one nucleotide. The chain links TRBV20-1 to TRBJ2-3; possible D gene TRBD2, 6 bases. The CDR3 length is 13 residues. Germline V gives CDR1 DFQATT, CDR2 SNEGSKA (reference sequence). In nucleotides, the CDR3 is TGCAGTGCTAGAATGGCGGGATCAGATACGCAGGATTTT. It encodes CSARMAGSDTQDF.

This clonotype has ten or more counts. The chain combines TRBV28 with TRBJ1-2; 10 bases are shared with TRBD1. Germline V gene lookup returns CDR1 MDHEN and CDR2 SYDVKM. V was pared by 7 bases and J by 6 bases, with 8 bases of the junction left unmatched. The CDR3 consists of 14 residues. Written as DNA, the CDR3 is TGTGCCAGCAATTGGGGACAGGGGCGGGATGGCTACACCTTC. Residues: CASNWGQGRDGYTF.

This clonotype was picked up many times. The chain links TRBV6-1 to TRBJ2-7; the match to TRBD1 covers 10 bases. The germline V gene encodes CDR1 MNHNS and CDR2 SASEGT. After removal of 1 base from V and 2 bases from J, the junction contained 2 bases not matched to a gene. The length of the CDR3 is 15 residues. DNA of the CDR3: TGTGCCAGCAGTGAAGGGACAGGGGGACCCTACGAGCAGTACTTC. Translated, it gives CASSEGTGGPYEQYF.

In this sample, this clonotype turned up many times. The rearrangement joins TRBV7-2 to TRBJ2-3; TRBD1 matches at 8 bases. From germline, CDR1 is SGHTA and CDR2 FQGNSA. V lost 1 base and J lost 2; bases outside the gene matches: 5. CDR3 length: 16 amino acids. The CDR3 bases are TGTGCCAGCAGCTTAGGGACAGGGTTCGACACAGATACGCAGTATTTT. Its translation is CASSLGTGFDTDTQYF.

The sample holds many counts of this clonotype. The chain couples TRBV20-1 to TRBJ2-7, with 8 bases that match TRBD2. This CDR3 is built from 14 residues. The germline gives CDR1 DFQATT, CDR2 SNEGSKA (reference sequence). Trimming removed 1 base from V and 0 bases from J; junction bases left unmatched: 2. CDR3 amino acids: CSARVGLGSYEQYF. The CDR3 nucleotides read TGCAGTGCTAGAGTGGGACTAGGCTCCTACGAGCAGTACTTC.

This clonotype was seen ten or more times. The rearrangement links TRBV5-1 to TRBJ1-6; TRBD1 matches 10 bases. V gave up 4 bases and J gave up 8 bases; unmatched junction bases: 3. The CDR3 sequence is 14 residues long. Germline CDR1 is SGHRS and CDR2 is YFSETQ. For the CDR3, the DNA is TGCGCCAGCAGCCAGGACAGGGGGTATTCACCCCTCCACTTT. This encodes CASSQDRGYSPLHF.

This clonotype has a handful of counts. The chain joins TRBV24-1 to TRBJ2-6, with D maybe TRBD1 (6 bases). The germline V and J ends were trimmed by 5 bases and 0 bases, with 19 bases remaining between them. This CDR3 is built from 19 residues. In germline, CDR1 is KGHDR, CDR2 SFDVKD. The CDR3 DNA reads TGTGCCACCAGTGGGGAGATGACAGGACCCTCCTCTGGGGCCAACGTCCTGACTTTC. Amino acid sequence: CATSGEMTGPSSGANVLTF.

The rearrangement links TRBV5-1 to TRBJ2-3; no clear D gene. Looked up from germline, CDR1 is SGHRS and CDR2 is YFSETQ. The CDR3 runs to 14 residues. V was trimmed by 1 base and J by 2 bases, leaving 8 bases between them. CDR3 sequence (DNA): TGCGCCAGCAGCTTGTCCTGGGTCACAGATACGCAGTATTTT. Amino acid sequence: CASSLSWVTDTQYF.